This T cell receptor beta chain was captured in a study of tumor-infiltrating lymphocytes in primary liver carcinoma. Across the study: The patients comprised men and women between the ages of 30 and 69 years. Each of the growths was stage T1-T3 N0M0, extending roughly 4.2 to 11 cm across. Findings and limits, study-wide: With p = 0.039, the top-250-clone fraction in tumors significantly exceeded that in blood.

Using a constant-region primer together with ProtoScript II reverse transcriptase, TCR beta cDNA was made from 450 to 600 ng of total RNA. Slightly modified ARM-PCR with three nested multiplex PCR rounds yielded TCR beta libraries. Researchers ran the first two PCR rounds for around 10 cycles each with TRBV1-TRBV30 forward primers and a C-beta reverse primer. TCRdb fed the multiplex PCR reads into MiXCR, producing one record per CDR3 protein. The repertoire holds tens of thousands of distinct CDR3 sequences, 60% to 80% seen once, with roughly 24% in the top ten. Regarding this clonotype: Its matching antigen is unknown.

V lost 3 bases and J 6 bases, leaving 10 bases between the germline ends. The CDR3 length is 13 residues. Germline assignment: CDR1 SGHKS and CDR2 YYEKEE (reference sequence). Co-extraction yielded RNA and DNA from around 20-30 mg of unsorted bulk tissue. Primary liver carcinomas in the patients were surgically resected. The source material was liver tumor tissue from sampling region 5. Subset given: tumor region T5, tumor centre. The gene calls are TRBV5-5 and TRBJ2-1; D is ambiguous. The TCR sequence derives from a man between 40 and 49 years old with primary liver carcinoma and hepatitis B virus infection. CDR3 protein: CASSYRMCNEQFF. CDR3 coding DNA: TGTGCCAGCAGCTACCGAATGTGCAATGAGCAGTTCTTC.